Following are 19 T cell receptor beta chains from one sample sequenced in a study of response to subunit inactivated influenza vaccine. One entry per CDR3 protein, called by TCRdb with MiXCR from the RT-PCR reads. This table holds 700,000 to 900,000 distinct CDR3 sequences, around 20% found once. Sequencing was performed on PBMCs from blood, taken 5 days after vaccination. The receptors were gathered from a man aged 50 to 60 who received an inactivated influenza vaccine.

The CDR3 DNA sequence: TGTGCCAGCAGGTATACAGGGAACACTGAAGCTTTCTTT. This translates into CASRYTGNTEAFF. The chain employs TRBV5-6 and TRBJ1-1; a possible D gene is TRBD1 (5 bases). With 5 bases removed from V and 1 base from J, the gap between germline ends came to 9 bases. The CDR3 is 13 residues long. Germline V lookup: CDR1 SGHDT, CDR2 YYEEEE.

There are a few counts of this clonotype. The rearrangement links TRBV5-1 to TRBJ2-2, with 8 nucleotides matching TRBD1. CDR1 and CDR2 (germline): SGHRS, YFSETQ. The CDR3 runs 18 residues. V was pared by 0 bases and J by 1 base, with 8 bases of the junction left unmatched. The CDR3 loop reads CASSLARGTGLNTGELFF. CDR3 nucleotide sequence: TGCGCCAGCAGCTTGGCCCGCGGGACAGGCCTGAACACCGGGGAGCTGTTTTTT.

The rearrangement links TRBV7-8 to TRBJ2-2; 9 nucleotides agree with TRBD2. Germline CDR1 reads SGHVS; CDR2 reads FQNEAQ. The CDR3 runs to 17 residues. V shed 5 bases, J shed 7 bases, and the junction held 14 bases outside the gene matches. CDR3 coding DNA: TGTGCCAGCAGCCCCCGTGGTAGCGGGAGTTTGTTCGGGGAGCTGTTTTTT. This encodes CASSPRGSGSLFGELFF.

CDR3 sequence reads: CASTLSTGGRETQYF. The CDR3 bases are TGTGCCAGCACCCTCTCGACAGGGGGCAGGGAGACCCAGTACTTC. V gene TRBV6-1 combines with J gene TRBJ2-5; 10 bases map to TRBD1. With V trimmed by 7 bases and J by 5 bases, 10 bases remained unmatched. This CDR3 is built from 15 residues. CDR1 and CDR2 from the germline V gene are MNHNS and SASEGT.

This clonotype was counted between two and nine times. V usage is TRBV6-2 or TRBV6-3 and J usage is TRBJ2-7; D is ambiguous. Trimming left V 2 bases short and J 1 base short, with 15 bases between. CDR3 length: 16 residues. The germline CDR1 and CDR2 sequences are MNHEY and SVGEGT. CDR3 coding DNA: TGTGCCAGCAGTTACATGGGTAACATTGCGTCCTACGAGCAGTACTTC. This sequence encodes CASSYMGNIASYEQYF.

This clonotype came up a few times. CDR3 coding DNA: TGTGCCACCAGCCCTAGCGGGGCTGTTTACAATGAGCAGTTCTTC. Translated, it gives CATSPSGAVYNEQFF. V is TRBV15 and J is TRBJ2-1, with 9 nucleotides matching TRBD2. The CDR3 extends over 15 amino acids. In germline, CDR1 is LNHNV, CDR2 YYDKDF (reference sequence). Trimming took 5 bases from V and 4 from J; bases not matched to a gene: 6.

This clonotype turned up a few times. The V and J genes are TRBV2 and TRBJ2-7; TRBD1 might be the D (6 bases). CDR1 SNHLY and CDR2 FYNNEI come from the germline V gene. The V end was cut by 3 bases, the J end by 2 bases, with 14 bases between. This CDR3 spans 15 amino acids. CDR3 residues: CASSERGNGAYEQYF. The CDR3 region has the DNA TGTGCCAGCAGTGAGAGGGGGAACGGCGCCTACGAGCAGTACTTC.

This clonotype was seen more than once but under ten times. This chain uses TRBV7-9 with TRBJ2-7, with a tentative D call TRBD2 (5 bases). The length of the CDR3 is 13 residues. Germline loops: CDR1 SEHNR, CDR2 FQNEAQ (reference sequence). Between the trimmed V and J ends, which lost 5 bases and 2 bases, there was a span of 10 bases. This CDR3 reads CASSRMEAYEQYF. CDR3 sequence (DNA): TGTGCCAGCAGCCGCATGGAGGCCTACGAGCAGTACTTC.

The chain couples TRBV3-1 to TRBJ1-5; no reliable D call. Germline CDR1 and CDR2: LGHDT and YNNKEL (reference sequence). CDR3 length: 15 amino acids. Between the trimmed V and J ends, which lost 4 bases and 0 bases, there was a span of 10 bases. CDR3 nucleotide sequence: TGTGCCAGCAGCCCTACCCCGAATAGCAATCAGCCCCAGCATTTT. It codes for CASSPTPNSNQPQHF. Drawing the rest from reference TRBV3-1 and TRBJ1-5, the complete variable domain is DTAVSQTPKYLVTQMGNDKSIKCEQNLGHDTMYWYKQDSKKFLKIMFSYNNKELIINETVPNRFSPKSPDKAHLNLHINSLELGDSAVYFCASSPTPNSNQPQHFGDGTRLSIL.

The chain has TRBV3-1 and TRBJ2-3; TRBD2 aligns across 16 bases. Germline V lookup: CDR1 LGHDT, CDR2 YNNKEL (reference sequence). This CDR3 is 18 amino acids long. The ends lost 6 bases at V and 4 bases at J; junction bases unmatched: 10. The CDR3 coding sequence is TGTGCCAGCAGTACCGGGACTAGCGGGAGGGCCTGGGCAGATACGCAGTATTTT. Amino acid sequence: CASSTGTSGRAWADTQYF.

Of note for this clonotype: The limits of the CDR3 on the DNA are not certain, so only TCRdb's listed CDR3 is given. The chain's CDR3 is CISVPEKRAAQKYNEQFF. The chain combines TRBV7-5 with TRBJ2-1; the D call TRBD2 from the table was never checked on the DNA. TRBV7-5 is a pseudogene locus. The CDR3 totals 18 residues, both ends included.

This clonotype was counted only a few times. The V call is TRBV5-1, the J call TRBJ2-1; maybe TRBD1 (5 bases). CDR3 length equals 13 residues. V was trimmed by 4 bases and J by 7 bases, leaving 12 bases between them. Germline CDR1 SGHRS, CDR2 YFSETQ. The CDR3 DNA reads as TGCGCCAGCAGCACACCAGGGCGTAATGAGCAGTTCTTC. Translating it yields CASSTPGRNEQFF.

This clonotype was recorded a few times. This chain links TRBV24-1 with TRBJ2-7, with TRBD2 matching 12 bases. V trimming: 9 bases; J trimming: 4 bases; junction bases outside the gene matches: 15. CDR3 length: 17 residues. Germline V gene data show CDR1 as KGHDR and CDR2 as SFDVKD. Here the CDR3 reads CATLAPPLAGGNYEQYF. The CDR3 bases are TGTGCCACCTTAGCACCCCCACTAGCGGGGGGAAATTACGAGCAGTACTTC.

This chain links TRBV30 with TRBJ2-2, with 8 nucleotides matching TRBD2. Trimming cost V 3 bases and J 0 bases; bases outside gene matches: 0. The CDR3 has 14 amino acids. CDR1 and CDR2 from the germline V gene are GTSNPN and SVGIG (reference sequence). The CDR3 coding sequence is TGTGCCTGGAGGACTAGCGCGAACACCGGGGAGCTGTTTTTT. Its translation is CAWRTSANTGELFF.

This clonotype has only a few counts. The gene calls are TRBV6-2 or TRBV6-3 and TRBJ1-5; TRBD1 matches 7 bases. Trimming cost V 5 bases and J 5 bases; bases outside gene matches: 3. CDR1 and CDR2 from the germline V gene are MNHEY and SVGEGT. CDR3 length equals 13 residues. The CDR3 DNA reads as TGTGCCAGCAGTGACAGGGTCCATCAGCCCCAGCATTTT. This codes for CASSDRVHQPQHF.

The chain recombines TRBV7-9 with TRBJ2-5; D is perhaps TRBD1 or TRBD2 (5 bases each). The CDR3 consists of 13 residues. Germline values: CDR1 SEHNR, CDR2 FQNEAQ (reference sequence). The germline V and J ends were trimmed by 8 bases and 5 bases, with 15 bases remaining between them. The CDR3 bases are TGTGCCAGCTCCGGGGCCGAGTGGGAGACCCAGTACTTC. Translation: CASSGAEWETQYF.

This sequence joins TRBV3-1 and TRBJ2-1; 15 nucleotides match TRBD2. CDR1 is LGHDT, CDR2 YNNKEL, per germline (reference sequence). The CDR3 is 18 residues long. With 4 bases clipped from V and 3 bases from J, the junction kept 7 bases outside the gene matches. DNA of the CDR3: TGTGCCAGCAGCCGTGGACTAGCGGGGGGGATACTCTACAATGAGCAGTTCTTC. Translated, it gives CASSRGLAGGILYNEQFF.

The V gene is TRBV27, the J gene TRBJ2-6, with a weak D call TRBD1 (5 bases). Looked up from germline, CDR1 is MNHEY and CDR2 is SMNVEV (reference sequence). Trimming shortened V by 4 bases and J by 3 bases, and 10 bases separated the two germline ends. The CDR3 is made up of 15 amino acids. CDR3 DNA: TGTGCCAGCAGTTCCCAGGGATTTGGGGCCAACGTCCTGACTTTC. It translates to CASSSQGFGANVLTF.

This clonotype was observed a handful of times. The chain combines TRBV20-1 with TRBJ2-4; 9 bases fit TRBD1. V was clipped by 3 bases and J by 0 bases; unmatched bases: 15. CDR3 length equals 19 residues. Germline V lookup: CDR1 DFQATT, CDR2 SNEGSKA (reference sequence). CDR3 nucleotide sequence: TGCAGTGCTAGGCCTTGGGCGGGACAGGGTTTCTTAGCCAAAAACATTCAGTACTTC. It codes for CSARPWAGQGFLAKNIQYF.